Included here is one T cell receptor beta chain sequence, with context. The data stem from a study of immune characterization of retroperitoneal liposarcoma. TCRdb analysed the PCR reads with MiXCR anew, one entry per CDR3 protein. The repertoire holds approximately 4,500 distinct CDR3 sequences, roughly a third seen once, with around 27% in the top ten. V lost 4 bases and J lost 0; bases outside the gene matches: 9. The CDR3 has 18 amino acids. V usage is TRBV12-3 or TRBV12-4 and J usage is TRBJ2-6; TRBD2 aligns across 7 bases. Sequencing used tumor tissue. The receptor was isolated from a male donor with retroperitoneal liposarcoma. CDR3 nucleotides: TGTGCCAGCAGTTCCCGGGACTACGGTATCTCTGGGGCCAACGTCCTGACTTTC. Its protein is CASSSRDYGISGANVLTF.